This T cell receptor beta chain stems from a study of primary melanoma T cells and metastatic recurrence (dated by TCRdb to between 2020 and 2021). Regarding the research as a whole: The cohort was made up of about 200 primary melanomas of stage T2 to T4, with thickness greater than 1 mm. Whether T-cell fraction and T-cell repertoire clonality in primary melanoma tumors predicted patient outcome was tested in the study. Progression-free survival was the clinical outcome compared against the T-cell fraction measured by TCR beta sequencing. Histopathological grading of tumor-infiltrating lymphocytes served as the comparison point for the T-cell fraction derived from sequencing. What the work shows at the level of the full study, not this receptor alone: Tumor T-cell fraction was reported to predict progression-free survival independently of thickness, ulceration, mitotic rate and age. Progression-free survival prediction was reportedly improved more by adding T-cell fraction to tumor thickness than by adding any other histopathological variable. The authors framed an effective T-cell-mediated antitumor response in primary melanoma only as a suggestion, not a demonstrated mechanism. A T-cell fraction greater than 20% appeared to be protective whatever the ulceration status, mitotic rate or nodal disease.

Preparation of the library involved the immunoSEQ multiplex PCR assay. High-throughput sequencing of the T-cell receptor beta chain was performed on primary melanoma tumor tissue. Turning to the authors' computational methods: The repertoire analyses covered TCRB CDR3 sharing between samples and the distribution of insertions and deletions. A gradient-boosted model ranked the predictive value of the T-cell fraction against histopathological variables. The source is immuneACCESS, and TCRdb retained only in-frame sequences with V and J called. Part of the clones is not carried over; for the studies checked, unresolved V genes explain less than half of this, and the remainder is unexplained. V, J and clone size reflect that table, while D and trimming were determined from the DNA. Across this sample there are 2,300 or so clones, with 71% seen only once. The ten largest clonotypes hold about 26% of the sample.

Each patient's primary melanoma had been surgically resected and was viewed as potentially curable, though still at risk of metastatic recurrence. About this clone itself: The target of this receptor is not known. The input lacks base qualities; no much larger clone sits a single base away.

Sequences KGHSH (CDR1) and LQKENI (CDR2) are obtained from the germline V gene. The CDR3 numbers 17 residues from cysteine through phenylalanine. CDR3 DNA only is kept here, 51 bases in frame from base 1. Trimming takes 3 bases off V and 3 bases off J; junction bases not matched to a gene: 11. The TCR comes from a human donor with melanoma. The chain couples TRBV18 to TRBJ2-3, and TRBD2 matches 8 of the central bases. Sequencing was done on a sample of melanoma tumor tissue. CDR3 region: CASSPLPPSGGTDTQYF. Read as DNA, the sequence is TGTGCCAGCTCACCTCTCCCGCCAAGCGGGGGAACAGATACGCAGTATTTT.